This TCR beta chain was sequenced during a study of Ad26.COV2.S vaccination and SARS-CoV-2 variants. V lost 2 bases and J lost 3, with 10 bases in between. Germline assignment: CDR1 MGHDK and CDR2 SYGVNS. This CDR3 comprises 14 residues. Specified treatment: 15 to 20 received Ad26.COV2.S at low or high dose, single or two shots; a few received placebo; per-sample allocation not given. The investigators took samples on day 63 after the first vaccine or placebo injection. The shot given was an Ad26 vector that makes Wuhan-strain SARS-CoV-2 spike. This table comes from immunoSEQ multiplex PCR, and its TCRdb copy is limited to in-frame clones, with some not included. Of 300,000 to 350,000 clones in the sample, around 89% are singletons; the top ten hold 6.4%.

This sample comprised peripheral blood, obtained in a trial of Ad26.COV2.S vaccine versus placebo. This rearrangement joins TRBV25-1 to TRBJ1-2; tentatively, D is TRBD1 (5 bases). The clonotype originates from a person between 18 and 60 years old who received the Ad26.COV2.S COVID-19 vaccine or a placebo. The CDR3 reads CASSEVTDYYGYTF. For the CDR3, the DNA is TGTGCCAGCAGTGAAGTGACAGACTACTATGGCTACACCTTC.